This entry describes one T cell receptor (beta chain). Its antigen is unknown. This record comes from a study of T cell responses to AZD1222 COVID-19 vaccine. Sequencing was performed with immunoSEQ multiplex PCR; in TCRdb, only in-frame clones are kept and a portion is missing. The table includes about 160,000 clones, approximately 88% detected once. This CDR3 has 15 residues. CDR1 is SGHTA, CDR2 FQGTGA, per germline. Trimming shortened V by 2 bases and J by 1 base, and 11 bases separated the two germline ends. Researchers grouped second doses given at about 4 or about 12 weeks into one pool. Whole-study findings and limits: Regions left unmutated in variants are reportedly the target of nearly half of spike-specific TCRs. Two AZD1222 doses significantly raised spike-specific TCR breadth and depth over controls. Spike-wide coverage was observed for vaccine-associated CD4 TCRs, with dominant responses at 160-218 and 743-854.

Specimen: peripheral blood, collected 28 days after the second AZD1222 dose. The source is an adult who received the AZD1222 COVID-19 vaccine. The J gene is TRBJ1-1, the V gene TRBV7-3; a possible D gene is TRBD1 (5 bases). The CDR3 DNA sequence: TGTGCCAGCAGCTTATTCCCCGGGACGAACACTGAAGCTTTCTTT. Translation gives CASSLFPGTNTEAFF.